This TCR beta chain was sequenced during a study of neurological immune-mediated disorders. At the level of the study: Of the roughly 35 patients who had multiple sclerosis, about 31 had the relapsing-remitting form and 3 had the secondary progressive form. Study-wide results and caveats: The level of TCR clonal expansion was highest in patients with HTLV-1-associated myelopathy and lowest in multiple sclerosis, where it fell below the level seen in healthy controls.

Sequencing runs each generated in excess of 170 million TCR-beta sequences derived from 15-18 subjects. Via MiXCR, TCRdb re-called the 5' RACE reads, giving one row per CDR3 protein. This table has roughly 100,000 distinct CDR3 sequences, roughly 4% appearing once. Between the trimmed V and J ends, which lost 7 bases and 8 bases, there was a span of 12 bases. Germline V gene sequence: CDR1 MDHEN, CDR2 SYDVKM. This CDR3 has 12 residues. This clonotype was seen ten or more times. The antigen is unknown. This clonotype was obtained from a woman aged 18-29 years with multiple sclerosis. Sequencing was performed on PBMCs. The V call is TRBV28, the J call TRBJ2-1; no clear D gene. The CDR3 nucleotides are TGTGCCAGCAACATCGAAAGCGATGAGCAGTTCTTC. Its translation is CASNIESDEQFF.